This record covers a single T cell receptor beta chain. What it recognizes is unknown. The data belong to a study of cytomegalovirus exposure and HLA in healthy donors. At the level of the study: Approximately 170 million T cells yielded fewer than 120 million unique TCR beta sequences in earlier analysis.

General observations from the study: One variant, a missense change in DCLRE1C, was linked in a later analysis to TCR beta V- and J-gene trimming.

PCR primers comprised 60 Vbeta and 13 Jbeta primers. TCRdb's copy holds only in-frame clones and misses some; the assay was immunoSEQ multiplex PCR. The sample includes hundreds of thousands of clones, roughly 81% of them seen just once. The sequence derives from a girl aged 2-10 years in good health and CMV-seronegative. Sequenced sample: PBMCs.

The CDR3 DNA follows: TGTGCCAGCAGTTCGGGGACTGGCACCATATATTTT. This translates into CASSSGTGTIYF. The chain is built from TRBV14 and TRBJ1-3; a weak D match, TRBD1 (5 bases). Germline CDR1 is SGHDN and CDR2 is FVKESK. The CDR3 length is 12 residues. V was shortened by 6 bases and J by 9 bases, with 12 bases between the two germline ends. Full variable domain (outside the CDR3, taken from reference TRBV14 and TRBJ1-3): EAGVTQFPSHSVIEKGQTVTLRCDPISGHDNLYWYRRVMGKEIKFLLHFVKESKQDESGMPNNRFLAERTGGTYSTLKVQPAELEDSGVYFCASSSGTGTIYFGEGSWLTVV.